Listed below are T cell receptor beta chains from one sample, sequenced in a study of T-cell memory formation after mild COVID-19. TCRdb processed the 5' RACE reads anew with MiXCR; each CDR3 protein has one entry. The table records under 650,000 distinct CDR3 sequences, approximately 19% of them present only once. The specimen was PBMCs or a T cell subset sorted from them (not recorded which). These receptors came from an adult woman who had mild COVID-19 (a few samples of this study predate the infection). Cell type and time point are not known. The CDR3 runs from the conserved cysteine through the conserved F or W. Each record gives: clone size, J gene, D gene, V gene, CDR3 protein, CDR3 DNA. A D gene is named only where the DNA matches it firmly. The listing skips clone size in some rows; elsewhere it reads once, few, many or a size class.

size: -; J: TRBJ1-1; D: -; V: TRBV7-6; CDR3: CASSFFRDTEAFF; DNA: TGTGCCAGCAGCTTCTTTCGGGACACTGAAGCTTTCTTT
size: few; J: TRBJ2-7; D: -; V: TRBV6-5; CDR3: CASSYPPTYEQYF; DNA: TGTGCCAGCAGTTACCCCCCCACGTACGAGCAGTACTTC
size: few; J: TRBJ2-7; D: TRBD2; V: TRBV7-2; CDR3: CASSLAPAGGSYEQYF; DNA: TGTGCCAGCAGCTTAGCGCCGGCGGGAGGAAGCTACGAGCAGTACTTC
size: -; J: TRBJ2-7; D: -; V: TRBV5-5; CDR3: CASSQHYRERVYEQYF; DNA: TGTGCCAGCAGCCAACACTACAGGGAGCGGGTTTACGAGCAGTACTTC
size: -; J: TRBJ2-2; D: -; V: TRBV21-1; CDR3: CASSGIGCTGELFF; DNA: TGTGCCAGCAGCGGGATAGGGTGCACCGGGGAGCTGTTTTTT
size: few; J: TRBJ2-7; D: -; V: TRBV7-9; CDR3: CASSLALRGQYF; DNA: TGTGCCAGCAGCTTAGCGCTCCGAGGGCAGTACTTC
size: -; J: TRBJ2-1; D: TRBD2; V: TRBV29-1; CDR3: CSVEGRAGDFYNEQFF; DNA: TGCAGCGTTGAAGGGCGAGCGGGAGATTTCTACAATGAGCAGTTCTTC
size: -; J: TRBJ1-1; D: -; V: TRBV7-2; CDR3: CASSGVRVTEAFF; DNA: TGTGCCAGCAGCGGAGTCAGGGTAACTGAAGCTTTCTTT
size: -; J: TRBJ2-1; D: TRBD2; V: TRBV11-3; CDR3: CASSLGIAGNEQFF; DNA: TGTGCCAGCAGCTTAGGAATAGCGGGTAATGAGCAGTTCTTC
size: many; J: TRBJ2-3; D: -; V: TRBV7-2; CDR3: CASSLGRSTDTQYF; DNA: TGTGCCAGCAGCCTGGGTCGGAGCACAGATACGCAGTATTTT
size: few; J: TRBJ2-5; D: TRBD2; V: TRBV11-3; CDR3: CASSPGTSGLETQYF; DNA: TGTGCCAGCAGCCCTGGGACTAGCGGGTTGGAGACCCAGTACTTC
size: -; J: TRBJ2-2; D: -; V: TRBV30; CDR3: CAWSRGVLTGELFF; DNA: TGTGCCTGGAGTCGTGGGGTGCTAACCGGGGAGCTGTTTTTT
size: many; J: TRBJ1-2; D: -; V: TRBV5-1; CDR3: CASSLDPGTASGYTF; DNA: TGCGCCAGCAGCTTGGACCCGGGAACGGCCTCCGGCTACACCTTC
size: few; J: TRBJ2-3; D: -; V: TRBV7-2; CDR3: CASSLAIPGTDTQYF; DNA: TGTGCCAGCAGCTTAGCCATTCCAGGCACAGATACGCAGTATTTT
size: -; J: TRBJ1-1; D: TRBD1; V: TRBV3-1; CDR3: CASTPSPTGKTFF; DNA: TGTGCCAGCACTCCAAGTCCGACAGGGAAGACTTTCTTT
size: -; J: TRBJ2-4; D: -; V: TRBV18; CDR3: CASSGSSTSLDIQYF; DNA: TGTGCCAGCTCTGGCTCCTCGACCTCATTGGACATTCAGTACTTC
size: -; J: TRBJ2-7; D: -; V: TRBV6-6; CDR3: CASSYSGLDEQYF; DNA: TGTGCCAGCAGTTACTCGGGGCTTGACGAGCAGTACTTC
size: -; J: TRBJ1-2; D: TRBD1; V: TRBV24-1; CDR3: CATSASTGEVYGYTF; DNA: TGTGCCACCAGTGCGTCGACAGGGGAAGTCTATGGCTACACCTTC
size: -; J: TRBJ1-2; D: -; V: TRBV12-3/TRBV12-4; CDR3: CASSLVWYRADGYTF; DNA: TGTGCCAGCAGTTTAGTTTGGTACAGGGCGGATGGCTACACCTTC
size: -; J: TRBJ2-7; D: -; V: TRBV29-1; CDR3: CSVERRSGYEQYF; DNA: TGCAGCGTTGAGAGAAGGTCTGGCTACGAGCAGTACTTC
size: -; J: TRBJ1-2; D: TRBD1; V: TRBV5-1; CDR3: CASSREGQKYGYTF; DNA: TGCGCCAGCAGTAGGGAGGGACAGAAGTATGGCTACACCTTC
size: -; J: TRBJ2-5; D: -; V: TRBV20-1; CDR3: CSASSPGHAGETQYF; DNA: TGCAGTGCTAGTAGCCCCGGGCATGCTGGAGAGACCCAGTACTTC
size: -; J: TRBJ1-1; D: TRBD1; V: TRBV30; CDR3: CAWSVQGASTEAFF; DNA: TGTGCCTGGAGTGTACAGGGGGCTAGCACTGAAGCTTTCTTT
size: few; J: TRBJ1-6; D: -; V: TRBV5-1; CDR3: CASSRGDVSPLHF; DNA: TGCGCCAGCAGCCGTGGGGATGTCTCACCCCTCCACTTT
size: few; J: TRBJ1-5; D: TRBD1; V: TRBV5-6; CDR3: CASSFRTGIDQPQHF; DNA: TGTGCCAGCAGCTTCCGGACAGGGATAGATCAGCCCCAGCATTTT
size: few; J: TRBJ2-7; D: TRBD2; V: TRBV19; CDR3: CASSIRREGFRYEQYF; DNA: TGTGCCAGTAGTATAAGAAGGGAGGGCTTCCGCTACGAGCAGTACTTC
size: -; J: TRBJ1-2; D: -; V: TRBV19; CDR3: CASTRVEGNPSRYGYTF; DNA: TGTGCCAGCACCCGCGTGGAGGGTAATCCTTCTAGGTATGGCTACACCTTC
size: -; J: TRBJ1-1; D: TRBD1; V: TRBV18; CDR3: CASSPNTGEHTEAFF; DNA: TGTGCCAGCTCACCAAATACAGGGGAGCACACTGAAGCTTTCTTT
size: few; J: TRBJ2-7; D: TRBD1; V: TRBV9; CDR3: CASSATGAGEQYF; DNA: TGTGCCAGCAGCGCCACAGGGGCGGGCGAGCAGTACTTC
size: -; J: TRBJ1-1; D: -; V: TRBV7-2; CDR3: CASSLLQGKEAFF; DNA: TGTGCCAGCAGCTTACTGCAGGGGAAAGAAGCTTTCTTT
size: few; J: TRBJ2-1; D: -; V: TRBV2; CDR3: CASSDRGPTYNEQFF; DNA: TGTGCCAGCAGTGACAGGGGCCCGACTTACAATGAGCAGTTCTTC
size: -; J: TRBJ1-1; D: -; V: TRBV19; CDR3: CASKAGTEAFF; DNA: TGTGCCAGTAAGGCGGGCACTGAAGCTTTCTTT
size: -; J: TRBJ2-1; D: -; V: TRBV11-2; CDR3: CASSDAFRGSFSGAEQFF; DNA: TGTGCCAGCAGCGATGCATTCCGTGGGAGCTTTAGTGGCGCTGAGCAGTTCTTC
size: few; J: TRBJ1-2; D: -; V: TRBV11-1; CDR3: CASSPQDRFYGYTF; DNA: TGTGCCAGCAGCCCGCAGGACCGTTTCTATGGCTACACCTTC
size: -; J: TRBJ2-2; D: -; V: TRBV5-1; CDR3: CASSFAILTGELFF; DNA: TGCGCCAGCAGCTTCGCGATCTTAACCGGGGAGCTGTTTTTT
size: few; J: TRBJ2-7; D: TRBD1; V: TRBV4-1; CDR3: CASSQITGTGSYEQYF; DNA: TGCGCCAGCAGCCAGATAACCGGGACAGGATCCTACGAGCAGTACTTC
size: -; J: TRBJ2-5; D: -; V: TRBV28; CDR3: CASSFWDGGPQETQYF; DNA: TGTGCCAGCAGTTTTTGGGACGGCGGACCCCAAGAGACCCAGTACTTC
size: -; J: TRBJ1-6; D: TRBD1; V: TRBV20-1; CDR3: CSARPLTGGNSPLHF; DNA: TGCAGTGCTAGACCACTGACAGGGGGTAATTCACCCCTCCACTTT
size: -; J: TRBJ2-1; D: TRBD2; V: TRBV5-1; CDR3: CASSPGGAGVENEQFF; DNA: TGCGCCAGCAGCCCAGGAGGAGCGGGGGTGGAGAATGAGCAGTTCTTC
size: -; J: TRBJ1-5; D: TRBD1; V: TRBV10-3; CDR3: CAIAGTGGGQPQHF; DNA: TGTGCCATCGCTGGGACAGGGGGCGGTCAGCCCCAGCATTTT
size: -; J: TRBJ2-5; D: TRBD1; V: TRBV20-1; CDR3: CSAGRDRQETQYF; DNA: TGCAGTGCTGGCCGGGACAGACAAGAGACCCAGTACTTC
size: few; J: TRBJ1-3; D: TRBD1; V: TRBV30; CDR3: CAWQIGTAGNTIYF; DNA: TGTGCTTGGCAAATCGGGACAGCTGGAAACACCATATATTTT